This TCR beta chain appears in the sequencing data of a study of blood T cell repertoires in COVID-19. Study-level information: The United States, Italy and Spain provided the acute and convalescent COVID-19 samples.

In the original analysis: Amplification from reference gene primers served as the basis for estimated nucleated cell counts. This table comes from immunoSEQ multiplex PCR, and its TCRdb copy is limited to in-frame clones, with some not included. The V and J calls and clone size were taken over from that table, and D and trimming were inferred from the DNA. The repertoire holds about 42,000 clones, with 90% as singletons. The germline gives CDR1 SGHRS, CDR2 YFSETQ. Trimming took 4 bases from V and 3 from J; bases not matched to a gene: 7. The CDR3 spans 15 residues. This rearrangement joins TRBV5-1 to TRBJ1-3, with 7 nucleotides matching TRBD1. This TCR came from a human donor in a cohort sampled during active COVID-19. The sequencing sample was made of peripheral blood. This CDR3 is CASSLGTDFGNTIYF. The CDR3 nucleotides are TGCGCCAGCAGCCTGGGGACAGACTTTGGAAACACCATATATTTT. Full variable domain (remainder filled in from reference TRBV5-1 and TRBJ1-3): KAGVTQTPRYLIKTRGQQVTLSCSPISGHRSVSWYQQTPGQGLQFLFEYFSETQRNKGNFPGRFSGRQFSNSRSEMNVSTLELGDSALYLCASSLGTDFGNTIYFGEGSWLTVV.